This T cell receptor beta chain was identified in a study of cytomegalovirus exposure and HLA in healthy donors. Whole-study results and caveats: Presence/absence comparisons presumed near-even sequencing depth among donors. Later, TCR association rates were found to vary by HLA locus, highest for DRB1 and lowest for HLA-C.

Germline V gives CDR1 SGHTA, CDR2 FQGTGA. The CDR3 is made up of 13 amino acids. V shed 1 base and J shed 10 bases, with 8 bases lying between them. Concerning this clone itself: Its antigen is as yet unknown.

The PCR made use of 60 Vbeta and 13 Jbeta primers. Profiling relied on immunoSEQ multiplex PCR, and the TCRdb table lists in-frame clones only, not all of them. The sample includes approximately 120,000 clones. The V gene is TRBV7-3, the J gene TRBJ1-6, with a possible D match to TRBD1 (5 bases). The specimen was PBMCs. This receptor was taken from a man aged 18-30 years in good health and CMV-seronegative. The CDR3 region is CASSLSRESPLHF. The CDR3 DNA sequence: TGTGCCAGCAGCTTAAGCAGGGAATCACCCCTCCACTTT.